This T cell receptor (beta chain) was obtained from a study of Ad26.COV2.S vaccination and SARS-CoV-2 variants. TCRdb's table, derived via immunoSEQ multiplex PCR, lists solely in-frame clones and lacks some. The sample consists of roughly 180,000 clones, 87% of them appearing once. Per the germline V gene, CDR1 is LNHNV and CDR2 is YYDKDF (reference sequence). V lost 0 bases, J lost 6 bases, and 6 bases stayed unmatched. CDR3 length equals 17 residues. The sequence was collected from a human donor who had recovered from COVID-19. The sample was peripheral blood, taken after recovery from COVID-19. The rearrangement uses TRBV15 and TRBJ2-1, with 12 positions matching TRBD2. Here the CDR3 DNA reads TGTGCCACCAGCAGAGATCCCCAGGGACTAGCGGGCAATGAGCAGTTCTTC. Protein product: CATSRDPQGLAGNEQFF.